One T cell receptor beta chain is described in this entry. Its target is unknown. The data were obtained in a study of T cells expressing NK-cell markers. As for the study in general: According to the study, TCR beta repertoires originated from sorted CD3+CD56+NKG2C+, CD3+CD56+NKG2C- and CD3+CD56-NKG2C+ T cells. Study results and caveats: Dominance of the CD3+CD56-NKG2C+ fraction by these clonotypes also held in a handful of donors.

5'RACE template switching built TCR beta cDNA with unique molecular identifiers. TCRdb reanalyzed the 5' RACE reads and collapses them to one entry per CDR3 protein, without DNA. The sample table sets out 200,000 to 300,000 distinct CDR3 sequences. Looked up from germline, CDR1 is SNHLY and CDR2 is FYNNEI. This CDR3 contains 14 residues. The sample was blood T cells: a sorted CD56 or NKG2C T cell subset, CD4+ or CD8+ T cells, or bulk PBMC T cells (not recorded which). The TCR sequence derives from a man aged 18 to 35 in good health. The chain is built from TRBV2 and TRBJ2-5; the D call from TCRdb, TRBD1, cannot be confirmed without DNA. CDR3 amino acids: CASSRDRDPETQYF.